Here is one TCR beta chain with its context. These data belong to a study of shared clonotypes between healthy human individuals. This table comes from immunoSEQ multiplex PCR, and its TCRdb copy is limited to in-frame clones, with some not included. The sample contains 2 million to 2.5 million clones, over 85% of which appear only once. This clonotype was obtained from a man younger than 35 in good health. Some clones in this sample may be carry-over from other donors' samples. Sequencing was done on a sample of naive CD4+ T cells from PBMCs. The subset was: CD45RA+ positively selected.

CDR3 residues: CSGQVHEQYF. Here the CDR3 DNA reads TGCAGTGGGCAAGTCCACGAGCAGTACTTC. The chain uses TRBV20-1 and TRBJ2-7; D unclear. V dropped 7 bases and J dropped 5 bases, with 9 bases sitting between them. CDR3 length: 10 residues. The germline CDR1 and CDR2 sequences are DFQATT and SNEGSKA (reference sequence).